The clone carrying this TCR beta chain was detected many times. The antigen is undetermined. These data originate in a study of Graves' ophthalmopathy and Graves' hyperthyroidism. The study, taken as a whole, reports: A majority of expanded thyroid clonotypes exceeding 0.001 frequency were likewise present in blood.

Amplification of the TCR beta CDR3 regions used RNA transcripts (as template). After a first-round RT-PCR with HTBI primers, a second-round multiplex PCR was run. TCRdb independently ran MiXCR on the multiplex PCR reads; one entry per CDR3 protein. The sample consists of hundreds of thousands of distinct CDR3 sequences, 22% of them appearing once. Hyperthyroidism is called stable when no ophthalmopathy develops within 18 months of follow-up. Hyperthyroidism in these 18- to 65-year-old patients was newly diagnosed, lasting under 2 months. Uncontrolled infections, other autoimmune diseases, pregnancy or lactation barred patients from enrollment. This clonotype was obtained from a woman in her late teens or twenties with stable Graves' hyperthyroidism. Some clones in this sample may be carry-over from other donors' samples. The sample taken for sequencing was peripheral blood.

Here the CDR3 reads CASSRKGLAGASSSYEQYF. CDR3 sequence (DNA): TGTGCCAGCAGCCGAAAAGGACTAGCGGGAGCCTCCAGCTCCTACGAGCAGTACTTC. The chain carries TRBV27 and TRBJ2-7; 13 positions match TRBD2. The CDR3 is 19 amino acids. V gave up 6 bases and J gave up 0 bases; unmatched junction bases: 14. Germline V gene lookup returns CDR1 MNHEY and CDR2 SMNVEV (reference sequence).